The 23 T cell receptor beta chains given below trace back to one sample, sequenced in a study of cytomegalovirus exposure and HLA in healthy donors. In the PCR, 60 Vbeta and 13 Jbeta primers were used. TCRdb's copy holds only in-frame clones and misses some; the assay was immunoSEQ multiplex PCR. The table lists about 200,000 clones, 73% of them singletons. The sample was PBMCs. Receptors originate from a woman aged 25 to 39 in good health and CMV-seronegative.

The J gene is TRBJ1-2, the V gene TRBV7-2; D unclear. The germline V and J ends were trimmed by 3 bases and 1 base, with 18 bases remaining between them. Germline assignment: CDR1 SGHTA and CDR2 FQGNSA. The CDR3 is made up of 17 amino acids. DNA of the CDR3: TGTGCCAGCAGCTTTGGTCTGAGGGCCAGGAATAACTATGGCTACACCTTC. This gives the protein CASSFGLRARNNYGYTF.

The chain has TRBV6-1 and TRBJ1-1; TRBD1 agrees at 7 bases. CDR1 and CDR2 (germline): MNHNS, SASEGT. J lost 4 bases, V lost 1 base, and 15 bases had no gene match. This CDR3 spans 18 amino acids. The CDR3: CASSEGWAVRQGSTEAFF. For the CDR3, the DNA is TGTGCCAGCAGTGAAGGATGGGCGGTTCGACAGGGCAGCACTGAAGCTTTCTTT.

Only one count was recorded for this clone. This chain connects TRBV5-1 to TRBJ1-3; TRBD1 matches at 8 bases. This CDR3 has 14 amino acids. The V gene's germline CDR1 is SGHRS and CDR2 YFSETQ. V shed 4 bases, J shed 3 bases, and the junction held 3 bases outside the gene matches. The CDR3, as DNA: TGCGCCAGCAGCCAGGGGGCCGGTGGAAACACCATATATTTT. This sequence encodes CASSQGAGGNTIYF.

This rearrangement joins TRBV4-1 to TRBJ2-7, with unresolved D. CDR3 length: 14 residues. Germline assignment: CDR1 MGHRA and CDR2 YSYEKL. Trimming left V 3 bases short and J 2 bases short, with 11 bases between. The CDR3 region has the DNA TGCGCCAGCAGCCAGGGCCAAGTCACCTACGAGCAGTACTTC. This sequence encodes CASSQGQVTYEQYF.

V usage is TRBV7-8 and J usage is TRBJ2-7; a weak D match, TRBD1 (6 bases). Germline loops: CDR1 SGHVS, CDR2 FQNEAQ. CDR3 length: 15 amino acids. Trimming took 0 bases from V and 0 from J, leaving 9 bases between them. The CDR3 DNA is TGTGCCAGCAGCTTAGCGGGGGCTAGCTCCTACGAGCAGTACTTC. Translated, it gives CASSLAGASSYEQYF.

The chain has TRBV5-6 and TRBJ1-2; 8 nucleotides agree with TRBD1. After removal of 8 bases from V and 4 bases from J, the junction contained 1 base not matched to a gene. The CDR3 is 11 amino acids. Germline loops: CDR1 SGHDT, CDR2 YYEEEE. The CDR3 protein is CASGQGYGYTF. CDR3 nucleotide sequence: TGTGCCAGTGGACAGGGCTATGGCTACACCTTC.

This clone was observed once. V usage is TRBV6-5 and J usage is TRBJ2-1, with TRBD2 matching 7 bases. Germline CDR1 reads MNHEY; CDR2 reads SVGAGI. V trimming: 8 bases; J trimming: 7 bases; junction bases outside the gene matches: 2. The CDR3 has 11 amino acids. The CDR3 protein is CASWGGNEQFF. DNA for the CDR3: TGTGCCAGCTGGGGGGGGAATGAGCAGTTCTTC.

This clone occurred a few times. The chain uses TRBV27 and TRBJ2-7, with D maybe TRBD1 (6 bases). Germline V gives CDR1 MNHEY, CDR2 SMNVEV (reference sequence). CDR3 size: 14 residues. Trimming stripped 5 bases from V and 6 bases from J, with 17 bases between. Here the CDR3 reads CASSETGPALEQYF. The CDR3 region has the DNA TGTGCCAGCAGTGAGACAGGTCCGGCCCTCGAGCAGTACTTC.

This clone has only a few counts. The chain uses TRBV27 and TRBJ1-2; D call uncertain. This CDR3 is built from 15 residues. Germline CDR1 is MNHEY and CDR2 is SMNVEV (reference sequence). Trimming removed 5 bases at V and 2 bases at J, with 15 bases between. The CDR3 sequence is CASSQKLGANYGYTF. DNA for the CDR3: TGTGCCAGCAGTCAGAAACTAGGTGCCAACTATGGCTACACCTTC.

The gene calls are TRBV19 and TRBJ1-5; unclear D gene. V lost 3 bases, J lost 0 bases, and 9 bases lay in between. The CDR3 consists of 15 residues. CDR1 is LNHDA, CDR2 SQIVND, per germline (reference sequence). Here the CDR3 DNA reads TGTGCCAGTAGTATTCTTCGGTATAGCAATCAGCCCCAGCATTTT. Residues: CASSILRYSNQPQHF.

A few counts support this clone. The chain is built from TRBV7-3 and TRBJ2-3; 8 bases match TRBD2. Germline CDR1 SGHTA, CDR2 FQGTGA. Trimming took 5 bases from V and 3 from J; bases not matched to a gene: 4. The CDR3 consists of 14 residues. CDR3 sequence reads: CASSPQRGTDTQYF. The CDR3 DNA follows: TGTGCCAGCAGCCCTCAGCGGGGGACAGATACGCAGTATTTT.

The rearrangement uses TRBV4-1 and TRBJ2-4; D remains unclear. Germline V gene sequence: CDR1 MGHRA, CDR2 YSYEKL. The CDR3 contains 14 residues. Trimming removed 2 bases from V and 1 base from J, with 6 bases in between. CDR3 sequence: CASSQQQAKNIQYF. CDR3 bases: TGCGCCAGCAGCCAACAACAGGCCAAAAACATTCAGTACTTC.

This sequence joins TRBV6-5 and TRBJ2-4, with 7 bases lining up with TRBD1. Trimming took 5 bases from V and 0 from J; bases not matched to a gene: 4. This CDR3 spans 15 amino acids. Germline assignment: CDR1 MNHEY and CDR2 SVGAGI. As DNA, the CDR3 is TGTGCCAGCAGTAGACAGGGATTAGCCAAAAACATTCAGTACTTC. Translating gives CASSRQGLAKNIQYF.

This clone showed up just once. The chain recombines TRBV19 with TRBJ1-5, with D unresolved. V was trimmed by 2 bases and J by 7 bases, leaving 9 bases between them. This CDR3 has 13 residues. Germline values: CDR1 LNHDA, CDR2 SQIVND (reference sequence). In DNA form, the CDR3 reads TGTGCCAGTAGTATACAGGTCGACCAGCCCCAGCATTTT. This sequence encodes CASSIQVDQPQHF. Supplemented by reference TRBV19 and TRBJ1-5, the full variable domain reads DGGITQSPKYLFRKEGQNVTLSCEQNLNHDAMYWYRQDPGQGLRLIYYSQIVNDFQKGDIAEGYSVSREKKESFPLTVTSAQKNPTAFYLCASSIQVDQPQHFGDGTRLSIL.

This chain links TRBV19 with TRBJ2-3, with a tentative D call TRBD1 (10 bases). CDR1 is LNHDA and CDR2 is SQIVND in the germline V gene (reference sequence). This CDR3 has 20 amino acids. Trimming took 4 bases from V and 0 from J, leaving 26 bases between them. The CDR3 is CASSKQTGGLAGLSTDTQYF. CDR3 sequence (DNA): TGTGCCAGTAGTAAACAGACAGGGGGCCTAGCGGGACTTAGCACAGATACGCAGTATTTT.

DNA of the CDR3: TGTGCCAGCAGTTACGAGGGCTCAGGACTAGAGCAGTTCTTC. Its translation: CASSYEGSGLEQFF. The V gene is TRBV6-5, the J gene TRBJ2-1; maybe TRBD2 (6 bases). The V and J ends lost 2 bases and 10 bases respectively, with 15 bases between them. CDR1 and CDR2 from the germline V gene are MNHEY and SVGAGI. This CDR3 contains 14 residues.

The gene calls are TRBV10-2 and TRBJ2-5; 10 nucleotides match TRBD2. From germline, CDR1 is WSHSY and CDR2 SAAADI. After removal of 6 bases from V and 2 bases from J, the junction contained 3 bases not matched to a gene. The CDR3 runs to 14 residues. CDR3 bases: TGCGCCAGCAGGGGACTAGCGCCGCAAGAGACCCAGTACTTC. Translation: CASRGLAPQETQYF.

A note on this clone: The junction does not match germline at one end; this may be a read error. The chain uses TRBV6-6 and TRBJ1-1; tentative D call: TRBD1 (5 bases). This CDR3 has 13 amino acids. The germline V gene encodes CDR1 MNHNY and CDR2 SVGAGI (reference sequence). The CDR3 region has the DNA TGTGCCTGCAGGGCACGGGAGAACACTGAAGCTTTCTTT. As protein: CACRARENTEAFF.

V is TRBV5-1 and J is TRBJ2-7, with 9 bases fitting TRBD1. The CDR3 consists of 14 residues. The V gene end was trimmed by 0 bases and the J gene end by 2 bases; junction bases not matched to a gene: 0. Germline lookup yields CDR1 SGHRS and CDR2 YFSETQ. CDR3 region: CASSLGQGAYEQYF. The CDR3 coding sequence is TGCGCCAGCAGCTTGGGACAGGGGGCCTACGAGCAGTACTTC.

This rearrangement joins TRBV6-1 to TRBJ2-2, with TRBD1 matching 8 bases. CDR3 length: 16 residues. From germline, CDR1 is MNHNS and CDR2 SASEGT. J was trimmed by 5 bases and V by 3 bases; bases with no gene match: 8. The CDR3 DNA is TGTGCCAGCAGTGACTTCCTAAGACAGGGGACCGGGGAGCTGTTTTTT. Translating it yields CASSDFLRQGTGELFF.

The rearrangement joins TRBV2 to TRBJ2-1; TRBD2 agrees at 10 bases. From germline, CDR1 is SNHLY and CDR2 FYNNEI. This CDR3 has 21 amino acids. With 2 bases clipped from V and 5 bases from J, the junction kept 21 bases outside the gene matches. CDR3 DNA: TGTGCCAGCAGTGAACCGTCCGGGAGCGGGGGGGCCCAATTGCGGCACAATGAGCAGTTCTTC. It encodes CASSEPSGSGGAQLRHNEQFF. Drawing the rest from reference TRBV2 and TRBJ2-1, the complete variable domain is EPEVTQTPSHQVTQMGQEVILRCVPISNHLYFYWYRQILGQKVEFLVSFYNNEISEKSEIFDDQFSVERPDGSNFTLKIRSTKLEDSAMYFCASSEPSGSGGAQLRHNEQFFGPGTRLTVL.

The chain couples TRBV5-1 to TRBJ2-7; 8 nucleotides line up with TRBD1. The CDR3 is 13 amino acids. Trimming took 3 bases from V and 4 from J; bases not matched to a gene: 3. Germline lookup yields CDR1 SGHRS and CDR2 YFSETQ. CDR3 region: CASSSQGDYEQYF. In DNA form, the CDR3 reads TGCGCCAGCAGCTCACAGGGGGATTACGAGCAGTACTTC.

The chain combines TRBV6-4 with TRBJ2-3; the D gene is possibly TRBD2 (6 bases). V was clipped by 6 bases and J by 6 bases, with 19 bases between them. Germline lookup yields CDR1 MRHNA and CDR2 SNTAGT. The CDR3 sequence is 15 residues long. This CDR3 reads CASSPRPTEGDTQYF. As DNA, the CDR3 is TGTGCCAGCAGCCCGAGACCCACGGAGGGTGATACGCAGTATTTT.